One and the same sample provided the 21 T cell receptor beta chains below, sequenced in a study of cytomegalovirus exposure and HLA in healthy donors. Primers included in the PCR were 60 Vbeta and 13 Jbeta primers. TCRdb's copy holds only in-frame clones and misses some; the assay was immunoSEQ multiplex PCR. Here the sample spans 85,000 to 100,000 clones, around 77% being singletons. The sample was PBMCs. These receptors were obtained from a man over 45 in good health and CMV-seropositive.

The chain recombines TRBV4-1 with TRBJ1-6, with D hard to call. CDR3 size: 15 residues. Trimming took off 1 base at V and 4 bases at J, with 8 bases between the two ends. The germline CDR1 and CDR2 sequences are MGHRA and YSYEKL. This CDR3 reads CASSQASDYNSPLHF. The CDR3 DNA reads as TGCGCCAGCAGCCAAGCGTCAGATTATAATTCACCCCTCCACTTT.

CDR3 amino acids: CASSLSGQGNYEQYF. The CDR3 nucleotides are TGCGCCAGCAGCCTTTCGGGACAGGGGAATTACGAGCAGTACTTC. The chain uses TRBV5-1 and TRBJ2-7; TRBD1 matches 10 bases. J gave up 4 bases and V 4 bases, and 8 bases lay outside the gene matches. CDR3 length: 15 amino acids. The V gene's germline CDR1 is SGHRS and CDR2 YFSETQ.

This clone was counted only a few times. The rearrangement joins TRBV7-6 to TRBJ2-5; TRBD1 matches at 8 bases. The CDR3 runs 15 residues. In germline, CDR1 is SGHVS, CDR2 FNYEAQ. With 5 bases clipped from V and 5 bases from J, the junction kept 10 bases outside the gene matches. CDR3 residues: CASSHRQGAWETQYF. CDR3 in DNA: TGTGCCAGCAGCCACCGGCAGGGGGCTTGGGAGACCCAGTACTTC.

The sample holds a few counts of this clone. Additional DNA sequences in this sample encode the identical CDR3. This chain joins TRBV7-7 and TRBJ2-5, with 7 bases aligning to TRBD1. V shed 3 bases, J shed 4 bases, and the junction held 2 bases outside the gene matches. The CDR3 sequence is 13 residues long. Germline V gene lookup returns CDR1 SSHAT and CDR2 FNYEAQ (reference sequence). The CDR3 nucleotides are TGTGCCAGCAGCTTGAGGGGGCGAGAGACCCAGTACTTC. Translating it yields CASSLRGRETQYF.

The V gene is TRBV18, the J gene TRBJ2-2, with 8 bases aligning to TRBD1. CDR3 length equals 17 residues. Germline lookup yields CDR1 KGHSH and CDR2 LQKENI. V lost 2 bases to trimming and J lost 0 bases; unmatched junction nucleotides: 5. CDR3 DNA: TGTGCCAGCTCACCATGGACAGGGTCGTCGAACACCGGGGAGCTGTTTTTT. Translated, it gives CASSPWTGSSNTGELFF.

V and J are TRBV7-2 and TRBJ1-5; possible D gene TRBD1, 5 bases. CDR1 SGHTA and CDR2 FQGNSA come from the germline V gene. The V end lost 1 base, the J end lost 4 bases, and 14 bases lay between the germline ends. The CDR3 consists of 16 residues. CDR3 bases: TGTGCCAGCAGCTTAGGGGCAGGGTTTGGTAATCAGCCCCAGCATTTT. It translates to CASSLGAGFGNQPQHF.

The rearrangement uses TRBV2 and TRBJ1-1, with TRBD1 identical over 8 bases. CDR3 length equals 14 residues. The V gene's germline CDR1 is SNHLY and CDR2 FYNNEI. V lost 6 bases to trimming and J lost 5 bases; unmatched junction nucleotides: 8. The CDR3 here is CASRTGAIGTEAFF. In DNA form, the CDR3 reads TGTGCCAGCAGGACAGGGGCAATAGGAACTGAAGCTTTCTTT. The complete variable domain, with remaining parts taken from reference TRBV2 and TRBJ1-1, reads EPEVTQTPSHQVTQMGQEVILRCVPISNHLYFYWYRQILGQKVEFLVSFYNNEISEKSEIFDDQFSVERPDGSNFTLKIRSTKLEDSAMYFCASRTGAIGTEAFFGQGTRLTVV.

J is TRBJ1-2 and V is TRBV7-3; no clear D. The ends were cut back, 5 bases at V and 6 bases at J, with 16 bases in the middle. This CDR3 region has 14 residues. CDR1 is SGHTA and CDR2 is FQGTGA in the germline V gene. The CDR3 sequence is CASSPNAANHGYTF. In DNA, the CDR3 is TGTGCCAGCAGCCCAAATGCAGCGAATCATGGCTACACCTTC.

The chain uses TRBV30 and TRBJ1-3, with 9 bases matching TRBD1. J gave up 3 bases and V 1 base, and 4 bases lay outside the gene matches. The CDR3 covers 15 residues. The germline V gene has CDR1 GTSNPN and CDR2 SVGIG (reference sequence). The CDR3 DNA reads as TGTGCCTGGAGTGCCACAGGGGGCGTTGGAAACACCATATATTTT. Translated: CAWSATGGVGNTIYF.

The V call is TRBV7-2, the J call TRBJ2-5; 12 nucleotides agree with TRBD2. CDR1 and CDR2 (germline): SGHTA, FQGNSA. V lost 5 bases, J lost 3 bases, and 16 bases stayed unmatched. This CDR3 has 19 residues. The CDR3 region has the DNA TGTGCCAGCAGCCCGGGCCTAGCGGGGGGGCCGGATTTGGAAGAGACCCAGTACTTC. Its translation is CASSPGLAGGPDLEETQYF.

This sequence joins TRBV27 and TRBJ2-3; tentative D call: TRBD1 (5 bases). The CDR3 totals 15 residues. Deletions cut 1 base from V and 0 bases from J, with 8 bases between. CDR1 MNHEY and CDR2 SMNVEV come from the germline V gene (reference sequence). CDR3 amino acids: CASSLYRGSTDTQYF. CDR3 in DNA: TGTGCCAGCAGTTTATATAGGGGTAGCACAGATACGCAGTATTTT.

The chain joins TRBV9 to TRBJ2-3, with TRBD2 matching 15 bases. The CDR3 runs 18 residues. Germline V gene sequence: CDR1 SGDLS, CDR2 YYNGEE. With V trimmed by 5 bases and J by 0 bases, 7 bases remained unmatched. The CDR3 protein is CASSSGTSGGSSTDTQYF. The CDR3 DNA reads as TGTGCCAGCAGTTCCGGGACTAGCGGGGGGTCTAGCACAGATACGCAGTATTTT.

The V and J genes are TRBV10-3 and TRBJ2-2; D is perhaps TRBD1 (6 bases). CDR1 ENHRY and CDR2 SYGVKD come from the germline V gene. The CDR3 runs 14 residues. V lost 6 bases and J lost 3, with 11 bases in between. Written as DNA, the CDR3 is TGTGCCATCAGCGGACAGCCATACACCGGGGAGCTGTTTTTT. Translation: CAISGQPYTGELFF.

The chain employs TRBV27 and TRBJ2-5; D might be TRBD2 (6 bases). The CDR3 length is 14 residues. CDR1 MNHEY and CDR2 SMNVEV come from the germline V gene (reference sequence). Deletions cut 9 bases from V and 0 bases from J, with 14 bases between. DNA of the CDR3: TGTGCCAGTTCCCTACGGGGGAACCAAGAGACCCAGTACTTC. It specifies CASSLRGNQETQYF.

V usage is TRBV4-1 and J usage is TRBJ1-4, with 8 bases matching TRBD1. Unmatched junction bases numbered 5, after V lost 1 base and J lost 7 bases. The germline gives CDR1 MGHRA, CDR2 YSYEKL. The CDR3 extends over 15 amino acids. CDR3: CASSQGQGRFEKLFF. CDR3 in DNA: TGCGCCAGCAGCCAAGGACAGGGGCGGTTTGAAAAACTGTTTTTT.

The chain links TRBV13 to TRBJ2-5; 9 bases fit TRBD2. Matching the DNA end better, TRBJ2-7 makes the J call doubtful. The length of the CDR3 is 14 residues. The V gene's germline CDR1 is PRHDT and CDR2 FYEKMQ (reference sequence). The CDR3 protein is CASRPAGGPYEQYF. The CDR3 nucleotides are TGTGCCAGCAGACCAGCGGGGGGTCCGTACGAGCAGTACTTC.

The CDR3 loop is CASSPGTDSYNEQFF. The CDR3 nucleotides are TGCGCCAGCAGCCCGGGGACTGACTCCTACAATGAGCAGTTCTTC. The J gene is TRBJ2-1, the V gene TRBV4-3, with a weak D call TRBD2 (6 bases). V dropped 4 bases and J dropped 0 bases, with 10 bases sitting between them. The CDR3 runs 15 residues. Per the germline V gene, CDR1 is LGHNA and CDR2 is YSLEER.

In its sample, this clone was seen a few times. V and J are TRBV7-9 and TRBJ2-5, with D possibly TRBD2 on 5 matching bases. V shed 1 base and J shed 4 bases, with 13 bases lying between them. The germline CDR1 and CDR2 sequences are SEHNR and FQNEAQ (reference sequence). The CDR3 covers 15 residues. CDR3 coding DNA: TGTGCCAGCAGCTTAGGTGGTAGCGTGGGAGAGACCCAGTACTTC. This sequence encodes CASSLGGSVGETQYF.

J is TRBJ2-2 and V is TRBV11-2; 7 bases are shared with TRBD2. The length of the CDR3 is 16 residues. Germline assignment: CDR1 SGHAT and CDR2 FQNNGV. The V gene end was trimmed by 1 base and the J gene end by 5 bases; junction bases not matched to a gene: 7. This chain's CDR3 is CASSLVRTRVTGELFF. The CDR3 DNA reads TGTGCCAGCAGCTTAGTTCGGACTAGGGTGACCGGGGAGCTGTTTTTT.

The gene calls are TRBV4-3 and TRBJ1-5; no reliable D call. Germline values: CDR1 LGHNA, CDR2 YSLEER. This CDR3 contains 14 residues. V lost 4 bases to trimming and J lost 2 bases, with 9 bases between them. CDR3 loop: CASSPSGGNQPQHF. The CDR3 DNA sequence: TGCGCCAGCAGCCCCTCGGGTGGCAATCAGCCCCAGCATTTT.

This clone was recorded only once. V and J are TRBV5-1 and TRBJ1-2, with unresolved D. In germline, CDR1 is SGHRS, CDR2 YFSETQ. This CDR3 has 13 residues. Trimming took 3 bases from V and 2 from J, leaving 8 bases between them. CDR3: CASSSGGNYGYTF. The CDR3, as DNA: TGCGCCAGCAGCTCAGGAGGGAACTATGGCTACACCTTC.